The next 16 T cell receptor beta chains were all read from a single sample in a study of circulating and synovial CD4+ cells in juvenile arthritis. The protocol was immunoSEQ multiplex PCR, while the TCRdb copy is restricted to in-frame clones and leaves out a portion. The sample records tens of thousands of clones, roughly 95% being singletons. Sample: CD4+ T cells from blood. These TCRs come from a human donor with juvenile idiopathic arthritis.

The chain joins TRBV6-1 to TRBJ1-5; D not resolved. Per germline, CDR1 MNHNS and CDR2 SASEGT. The CDR3 has 13 residues. The V end lost 5 bases, the J end lost 4 bases, and 9 bases lay between the germline ends. As DNA, the CDR3 is TGTGCCAGCAGTCCATCGGGTAATCAGCCCCAGCATTTT. This translates into CASSPSGNQPQHF.

This clone was seen only once. The rearrangement joins TRBV30 to TRBJ1-5; 8 bases align to TRBD1. Germline V CDR1 and CDR2: GTSNPN, SVGIG (reference sequence). This CDR3 comprises 13 residues. With V trimmed by 1 base and J by 5 bases, 1 base remained unmatched. This CDR3 is CAWSAQGDQPQHF. The CDR3 DNA sequence: TGTGCCTGGAGTGCACAGGGGGATCAGCCCCAGCATTTT.

The chain recombines TRBV14 with TRBJ1-2; perhaps TRBD1 as D (5 bases). The CDR3 covers 16 residues. Germline V gives CDR1 SGHDN, CDR2 FVKESK. Trimming stripped 0 bases from V and 2 bases from J, with 13 bases between. The CDR3 region is CASSQDWGAVNYGYTF. The CDR3 region has the DNA TGTGCCAGCAGCCAAGATTGGGGCGCGGTCAACTATGGCTACACCTTC.

This clone was recorded only once. J is TRBJ2-3 and V is TRBV29-1; tentative D call: TRBD2 (5 bases). Trimming removed 4 bases at V and 2 bases at J, with 10 bases between. CDR1 and CDR2 from the germline V gene are SQVTM and ANQGSEA. The CDR3 extends over 13 amino acids. CDR3 sequence: CSVAGKATDTQYF. CDR3 bases: TGCAGCGTTGCGGGGAAAGCCACAGATACGCAGTATTTT.

The chain is built from TRBV18 and TRBJ2-7, with 8 bases that match TRBD1. The CDR3 is 17 amino acids. Trimming at V came to 0 bases and at J to 2 bases, leaving 9 bases not matched to a gene. Germline lookup yields CDR1 KGHSH and CDR2 LQKENI. The CDR3 region has the DNA TGTGCCAGCTCACCACCGATACCGACAGGGGCGGCCTACGAGCAGTACTTC. Translated: CASSPPIPTGAAYEQYF.

The chain employs TRBV5-5 and TRBJ2-7, with 8 nucleotides matching TRBD1. The CDR3 is made up of 13 amino acids. The germline CDR1 and CDR2 sequences are SGHKS and YYEKEE (reference sequence). V lost 4 bases, J lost 3 bases, and 3 bases stayed unmatched. The CDR3 DNA reads TGTGCCAGCAGCATGGGACAGGTCTACGAGCAGTACTTC. Translated: CASSMGQVYEQYF. The whole variable domain, remainder taken from reference TRBV5-5 and TRBJ2-7, is DAGVTQSPTHLIKTRGQQVTLRCSPISGHKSVSWYQQVLGQGPQFIFQYYEKEERGRGNFPDRFSARQFPNYSSELNVNALLLGDSALYLCASSMGQVYEQYFGPGTRLTVT.

The chain is built from TRBV5-5 and TRBJ2-6, with D uncertain. CDR3 size: 14 residues. The germline V and J ends were trimmed by 0 bases and 6 bases, with 7 bases remaining between them. Germline V lookup: CDR1 SGHKS, CDR2 YYEKEE (reference sequence). The CDR3 nucleotides are TGTGCCAGCAGCTTGGACGGGTTGGCCAACGTCCTGACTTTC. Translation gives CASSLDGLANVLTF.

The genes are TRBV5-3 and TRBJ1-5; 9 positions match TRBD1. TRBV5-3 carries the ORF label, with uncertain function. This CDR3 is built from 15 residues. Trimming cost V 3 bases and J 4 bases; bases outside gene matches: 5. The CDR3 here is CARSCGQGMNQPQHF. CDR3 coding DNA: TGTGCCAGAAGCTGCGGACAGGGGATGAATCAGCCCCAGCATTTT.

This clone was counted a single time. The gene calls are TRBV2 and TRBJ1-1; tentative D call: TRBD1 (5 bases). There are 12 residues in the CDR3. Germline V gives CDR1 SNHLY, CDR2 FYNNEI. The V gene lost 4 bases and the J gene lost 10 bases, with 13 bases spanning the gap. The CDR3 DNA follows: TGTGCCAGCAGTGGGGGCCCCTACGGAGCTTTCTTT. Translation: CASSGGPYGAFF.

The chain employs TRBV11-2 and TRBJ2-7, with D perhaps TRBD1 (5 bases). Germline lookup yields CDR1 SGHAT and CDR2 FQNNGV. The ends were cut back, 2 bases at V and 3 bases at J, with 14 bases in the middle. This CDR3 contains 15 residues. The CDR3 is CASSLRLSDNYEQYF. The CDR3, as DNA: TGTGCCAGCAGCTTAAGACTCTCGGACAACTACGAGCAGTACTTC.

The chain has TRBV10-3 and TRBJ2-3; 11 positions agree with TRBD2. V trimming: 9 bases; J trimming: 0 bases; junction bases outside the gene matches: 11. The germline gives CDR1 ENHRY, CDR2 SYGVKD. The CDR3 is 17 residues long. For the CDR3, the DNA is TGTGCCATATCGGCTAGCGGGAGGCAATCAAGCACAGATACGCAGTATTTT. Amino acid sequence: CAISASGRQSSTDTQYF.

This clone appeared once. The chain couples TRBV6-1 to TRBJ1-6; tentatively, D is TRBD1 (6 bases). V was clipped by 3 bases and J by 9 bases, with 12 bases between them. The CDR3 covers 14 residues. Looked up from germline, CDR1 is MNHNS and CDR2 is SASEGT. The CDR3 region has the DNA TGTGCCAGCAGTGACTATAGAGGGGGTTCACCCCTCCACTTT. As protein: CASSDYRGGSPLHF.

The chain employs TRBV6-5 and TRBJ1-2; 7 positions match TRBD1. Germline V gene sequence: CDR1 MNHEY, CDR2 SVGAGI. The CDR3 is 15 residues long. J gave up 3 bases and V 5 bases, and 9 bases lay outside the gene matches. Written as DNA, the CDR3 is TGTGCCAGCAGTCAAAACGGACAGGAGCACTATGGCTACACCTTC. It specifies CASSQNGQEHYGYTF.

The V and J genes are TRBV5-8 and TRBJ2-1; TRBD2 matches at 12 bases. Germline V gene data show CDR1 as SGHTS and CDR2 as YDEGEE. The CDR3 covers 20 residues. V lost 2 bases to trimming and J lost 8 bases; unmatched junction nucleotides: 20. CDR3 sequence (DNA): TGTGCCAGCAGCTTAGGACCGGCTAGCGGGGGGGCCGTACAGGAACATGAGCAGTTCTTC. Its protein is CASSLGPASGGAVQEHEQFF.

The chain recombines TRBV30 with TRBJ1-1; the match to TRBD1 covers 7 bases. The V gene end was trimmed by 6 bases and the J gene end by 2 bases; junction bases not matched to a gene: 3. The CDR3 totals 12 residues. The germline V gene encodes CDR1 GTSNPN and CDR2 SVGIG (reference sequence). The CDR3 sequence: CACRTGNTEAFF. The CDR3 region has the DNA TGTGCCTGCCGGACAGGCAACACTGAAGCTTTCTTT.

The chain uses TRBV7-7 and TRBJ2-6; 7 bases align to TRBD1. Germline CDR1 and CDR2: SSHAT and FNYEAQ (reference sequence). With V trimmed by 5 bases and J by 12 bases, 13 bases remained unmatched. The CDR3 loop spans 15 amino acids. The CDR3 sequence is CASSPLDRALGVLTF. For the CDR3, the DNA is TGTGCCAGCAGCCCCCTCGACAGGGCCCTTGGCGTCCTGACTTTC.